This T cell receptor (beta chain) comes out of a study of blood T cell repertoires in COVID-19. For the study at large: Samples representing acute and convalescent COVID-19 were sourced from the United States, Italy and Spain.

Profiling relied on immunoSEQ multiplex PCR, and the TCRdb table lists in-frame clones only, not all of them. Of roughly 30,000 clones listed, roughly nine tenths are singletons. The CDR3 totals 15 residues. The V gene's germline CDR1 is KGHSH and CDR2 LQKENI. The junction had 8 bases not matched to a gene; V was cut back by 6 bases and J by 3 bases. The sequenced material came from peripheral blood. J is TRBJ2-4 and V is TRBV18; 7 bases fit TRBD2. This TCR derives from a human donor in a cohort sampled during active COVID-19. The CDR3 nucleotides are TGTGCCAGCTCGCCCAGCGGGACTGGCAAAAACATTCAGTACTTC. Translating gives CASSPSGTGKNIQYF.